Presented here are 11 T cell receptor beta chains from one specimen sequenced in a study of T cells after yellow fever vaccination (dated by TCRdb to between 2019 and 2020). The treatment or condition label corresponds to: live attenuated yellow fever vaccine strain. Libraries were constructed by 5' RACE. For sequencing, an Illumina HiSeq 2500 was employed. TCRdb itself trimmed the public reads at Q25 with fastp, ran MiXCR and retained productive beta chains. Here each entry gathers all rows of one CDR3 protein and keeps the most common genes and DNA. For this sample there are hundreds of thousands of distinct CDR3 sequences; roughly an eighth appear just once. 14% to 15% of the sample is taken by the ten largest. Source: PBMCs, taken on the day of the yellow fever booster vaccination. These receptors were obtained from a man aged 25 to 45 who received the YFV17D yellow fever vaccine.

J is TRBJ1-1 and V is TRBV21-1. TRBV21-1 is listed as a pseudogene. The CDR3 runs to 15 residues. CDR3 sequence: CASSRPRGRDTEAFF. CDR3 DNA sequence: TGTGCCAGCAGCAGACCCAGGGGGAGGGACACTGAAGCTTTCTTT.

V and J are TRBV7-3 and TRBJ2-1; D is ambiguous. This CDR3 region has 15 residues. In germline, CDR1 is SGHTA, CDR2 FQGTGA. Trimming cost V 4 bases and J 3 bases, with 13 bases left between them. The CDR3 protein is CASSYNVESYNEQFF. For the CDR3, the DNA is TGTGCCAGCAGCTATAACGTCGAGAGCTACAATGAGCAGTTCTTC.

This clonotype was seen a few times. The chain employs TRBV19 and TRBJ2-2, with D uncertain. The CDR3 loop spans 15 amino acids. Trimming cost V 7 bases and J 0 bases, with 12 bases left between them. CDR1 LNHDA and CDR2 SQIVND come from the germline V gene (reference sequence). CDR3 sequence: CASTLGQTNTGELFF. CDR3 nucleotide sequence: TGTGCCAGTACCCTGGGCCAAACGAACACCGGGGAGCTGTTTTTT.

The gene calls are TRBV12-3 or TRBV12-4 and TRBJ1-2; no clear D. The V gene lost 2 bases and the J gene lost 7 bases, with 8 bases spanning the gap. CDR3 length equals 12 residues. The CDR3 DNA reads TGTGCCAGCAGTTTAAGCACAAGTGGCTACACCTTC. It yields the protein CASSLSTSGYTF.

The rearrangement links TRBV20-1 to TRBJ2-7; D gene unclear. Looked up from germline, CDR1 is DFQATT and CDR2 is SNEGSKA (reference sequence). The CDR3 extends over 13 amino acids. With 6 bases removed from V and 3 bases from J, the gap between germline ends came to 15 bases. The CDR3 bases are TGCAGTGCAATAACCGCCCCATACTACGAGCAGTACTTC. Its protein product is CSAITAPYYEQYF.

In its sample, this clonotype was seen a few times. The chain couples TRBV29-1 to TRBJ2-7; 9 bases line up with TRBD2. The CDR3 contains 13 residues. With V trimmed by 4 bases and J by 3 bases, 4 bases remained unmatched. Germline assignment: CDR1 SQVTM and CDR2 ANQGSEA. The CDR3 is CSVASGTDYEQYF. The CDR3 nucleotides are TGCAGCGTTGCTAGCGGGACGGACTACGAGCAGTACTTC.

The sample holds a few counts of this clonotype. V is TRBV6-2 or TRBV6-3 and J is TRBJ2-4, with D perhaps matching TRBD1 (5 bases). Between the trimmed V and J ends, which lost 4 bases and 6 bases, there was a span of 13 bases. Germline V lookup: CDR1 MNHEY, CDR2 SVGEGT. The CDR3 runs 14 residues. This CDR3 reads CASSFGARINIQYF. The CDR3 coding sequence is TGTGCCAGCAGTTTTGGGGCACGTATAAACATTCAGTACTTC.

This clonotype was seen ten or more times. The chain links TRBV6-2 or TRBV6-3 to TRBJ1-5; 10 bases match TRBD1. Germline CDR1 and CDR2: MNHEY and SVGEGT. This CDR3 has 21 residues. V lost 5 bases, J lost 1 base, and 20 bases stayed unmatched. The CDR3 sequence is CASSPGPPGQGKTRSNQPQHF. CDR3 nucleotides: TGTGCCAGCAGTCCCGGGCCCCCGGGACAGGGGAAGACTCGGAGCAATCAGCCCCAGCATTTT.

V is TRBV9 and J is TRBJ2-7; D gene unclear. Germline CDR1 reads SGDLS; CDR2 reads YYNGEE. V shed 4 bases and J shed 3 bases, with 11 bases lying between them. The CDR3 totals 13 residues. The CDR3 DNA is TGTGCCAGCAGCCGGCTCGGGTTCTACGAGCAGTACTTC. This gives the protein CASSRLGFYEQYF.

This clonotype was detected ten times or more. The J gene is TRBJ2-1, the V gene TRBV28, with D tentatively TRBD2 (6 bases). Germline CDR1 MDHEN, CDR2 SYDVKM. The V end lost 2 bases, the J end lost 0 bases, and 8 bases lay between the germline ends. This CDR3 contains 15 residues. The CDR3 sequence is CASSLGGTSYNEQFF. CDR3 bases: TGTGCCAGCAGTTTAGGCGGGACCTCCTACAATGAGCAGTTCTTC.

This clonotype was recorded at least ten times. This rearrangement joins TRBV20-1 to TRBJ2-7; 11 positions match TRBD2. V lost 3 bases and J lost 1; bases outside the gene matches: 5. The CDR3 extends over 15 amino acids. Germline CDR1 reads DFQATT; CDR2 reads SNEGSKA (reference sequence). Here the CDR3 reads CSARDSGRGSYEQYF. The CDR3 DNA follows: TGCAGTGCTAGGGATAGCGGGAGGGGGTCCTACGAGCAGTACTTC.